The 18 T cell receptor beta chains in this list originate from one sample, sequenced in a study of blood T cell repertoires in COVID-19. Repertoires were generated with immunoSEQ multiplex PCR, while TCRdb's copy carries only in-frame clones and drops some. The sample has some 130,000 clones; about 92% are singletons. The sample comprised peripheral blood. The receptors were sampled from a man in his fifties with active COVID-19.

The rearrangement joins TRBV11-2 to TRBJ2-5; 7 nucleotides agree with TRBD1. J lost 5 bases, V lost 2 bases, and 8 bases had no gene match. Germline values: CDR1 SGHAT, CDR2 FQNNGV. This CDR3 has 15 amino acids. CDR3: CASSLQTGAGETQYF. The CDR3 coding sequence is TGTGCCAGCAGCTTACAAACAGGGGCCGGTGAGACCCAGTACTTC.

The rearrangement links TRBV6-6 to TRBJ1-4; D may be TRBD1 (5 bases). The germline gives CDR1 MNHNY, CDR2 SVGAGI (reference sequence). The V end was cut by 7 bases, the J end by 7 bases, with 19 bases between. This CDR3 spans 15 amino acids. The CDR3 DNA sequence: TGTGCCAGCACACACCCCGGGGGGGGAGGTGAAAAACTGTTTTTT. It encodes CASTHPGGGGEKLFF.

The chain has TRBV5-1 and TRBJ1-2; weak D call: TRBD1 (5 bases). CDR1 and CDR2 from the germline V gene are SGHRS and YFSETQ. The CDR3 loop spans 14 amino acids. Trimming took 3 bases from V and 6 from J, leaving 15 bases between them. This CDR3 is CASSSERDGHGYTF. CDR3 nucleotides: TGCGCCAGCAGCTCGGAGCGGGACGGTCATGGCTACACCTTC. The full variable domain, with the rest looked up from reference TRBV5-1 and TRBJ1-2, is KAGVTQTPRYLIKTRGQQVTLSCSPISGHRSVSWYQQTPGQGLQFLFEYFSETQRNKGNFPGRFSGRQFSNSRSEMNVSTLELGDSALYLCASSSERDGHGYTFGSGTRLTVV.

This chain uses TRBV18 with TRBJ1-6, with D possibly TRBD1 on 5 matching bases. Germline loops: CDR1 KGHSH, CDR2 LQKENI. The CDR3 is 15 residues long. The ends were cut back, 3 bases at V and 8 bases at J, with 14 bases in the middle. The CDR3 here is CASSPRPLGDSPLHF. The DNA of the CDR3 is TGTGCCAGCTCACCTAGGCCATTAGGGGATTCACCCCTCCACTTT. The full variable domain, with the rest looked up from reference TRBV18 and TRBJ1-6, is NAGVMQNPRHLVRRRGQEARLRCSPMKGHSHVYWYRQLPEEGLKFMVYLQKENIIDESGMPKERFSAEFPKEGPSILRIQQVVRGDSAAYFCASSPRPLGDSPLHFGNGTRLTVT.

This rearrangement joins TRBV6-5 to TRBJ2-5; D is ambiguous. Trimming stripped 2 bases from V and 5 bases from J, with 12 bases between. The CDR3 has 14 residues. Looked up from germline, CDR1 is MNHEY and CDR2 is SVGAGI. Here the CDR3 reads CASSYSHLSETQYF. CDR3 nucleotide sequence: TGTGCCAGCAGTTACAGCCACCTATCGGAGACCCAGTACTTC.

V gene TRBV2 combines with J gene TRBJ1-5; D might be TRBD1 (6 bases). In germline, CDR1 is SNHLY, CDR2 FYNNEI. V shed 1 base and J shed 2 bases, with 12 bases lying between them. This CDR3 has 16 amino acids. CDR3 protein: CASSEVFRGGNQPQHF. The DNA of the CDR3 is TGTGCCAGCAGTGAAGTGTTCAGGGGCGGCAATCAGCCCCAGCATTTT.

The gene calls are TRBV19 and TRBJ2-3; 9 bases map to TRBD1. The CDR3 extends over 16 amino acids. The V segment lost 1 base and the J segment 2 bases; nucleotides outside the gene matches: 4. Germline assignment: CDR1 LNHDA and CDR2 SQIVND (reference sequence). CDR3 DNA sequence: TGTGCCAGTAGTATAGGAGGGGACAGGGTCACAGATACGCAGTATTTT. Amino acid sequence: CASSIGGDRVTDTQYF.

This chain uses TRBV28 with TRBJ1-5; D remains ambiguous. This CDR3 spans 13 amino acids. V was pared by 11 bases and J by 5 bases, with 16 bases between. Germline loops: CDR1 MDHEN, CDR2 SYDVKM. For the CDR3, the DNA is TGTGCCCGGAGCTTACCTCCTGATCAGCCCCAGCATTTT. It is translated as CARSLPPDQPQHF.

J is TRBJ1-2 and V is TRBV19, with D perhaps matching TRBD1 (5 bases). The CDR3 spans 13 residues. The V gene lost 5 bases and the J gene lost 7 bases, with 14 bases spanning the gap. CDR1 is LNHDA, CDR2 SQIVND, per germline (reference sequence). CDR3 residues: CASSPERTRGYTF. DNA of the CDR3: TGTGCCAGTAGTCCCGAACGGACACGTGGCTACACCTTC.

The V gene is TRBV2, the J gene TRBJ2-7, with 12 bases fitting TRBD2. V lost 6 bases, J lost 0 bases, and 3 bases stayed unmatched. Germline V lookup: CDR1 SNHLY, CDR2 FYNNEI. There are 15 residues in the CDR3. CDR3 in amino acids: CASRALAGGSYEQYF. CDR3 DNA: TGTGCCAGCAGAGCACTAGCGGGGGGCTCCTACGAGCAGTACTTC. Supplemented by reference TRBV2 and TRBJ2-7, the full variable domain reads EPEVTQTPSHQVTQMGQEVILRCVPISNHLYFYWYRQILGQKVEFLVSFYNNEISEKSEIFDDQFSVERPDGSNFTLKIRSTKLEDSAMYFCASRALAGGSYEQYFGPGTRLTVT.

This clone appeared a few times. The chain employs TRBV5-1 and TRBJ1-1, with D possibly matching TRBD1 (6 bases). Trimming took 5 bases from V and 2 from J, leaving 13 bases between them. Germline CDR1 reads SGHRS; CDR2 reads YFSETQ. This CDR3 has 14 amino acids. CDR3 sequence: CASRLTGLNTEAFF. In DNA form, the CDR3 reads TGCGCCAGCAGGTTGACAGGACTAAACACTGAAGCTTTCTTT.

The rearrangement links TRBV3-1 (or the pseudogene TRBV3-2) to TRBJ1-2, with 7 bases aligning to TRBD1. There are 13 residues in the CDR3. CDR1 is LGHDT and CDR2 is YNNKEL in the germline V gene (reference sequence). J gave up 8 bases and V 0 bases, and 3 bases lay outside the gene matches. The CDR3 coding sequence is TGTGCCAGCAGCCAAGAGGAGGGGGCGGGCTACACCTTC. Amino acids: CASSQEEGAGYTF.

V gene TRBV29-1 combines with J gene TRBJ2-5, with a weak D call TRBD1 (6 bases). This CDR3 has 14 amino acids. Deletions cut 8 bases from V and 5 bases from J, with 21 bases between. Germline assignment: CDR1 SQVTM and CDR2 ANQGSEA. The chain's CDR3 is CSLTPPGDGETQYF. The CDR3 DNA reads TGCAGCCTCACTCCGCCAGGGGATGGGGAGACCCAGTACTTC.

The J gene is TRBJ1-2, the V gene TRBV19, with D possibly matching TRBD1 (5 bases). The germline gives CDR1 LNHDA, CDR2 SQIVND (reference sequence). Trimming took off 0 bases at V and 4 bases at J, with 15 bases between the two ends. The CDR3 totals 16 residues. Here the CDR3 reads CASSIDPNRGSYGYTF. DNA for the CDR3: TGTGCCAGTAGTATAGACCCCAATAGGGGTTCCTATGGCTACACCTTC.

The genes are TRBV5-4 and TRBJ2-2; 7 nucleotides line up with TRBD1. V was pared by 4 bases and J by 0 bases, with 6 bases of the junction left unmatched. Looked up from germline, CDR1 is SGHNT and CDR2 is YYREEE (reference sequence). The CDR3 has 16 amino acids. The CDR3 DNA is TGTGCCAGCAGCCTCCCCGGGACAGCGAACACCGGGGAGCTGTTTTTT. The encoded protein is CASSLPGTANTGELFF.

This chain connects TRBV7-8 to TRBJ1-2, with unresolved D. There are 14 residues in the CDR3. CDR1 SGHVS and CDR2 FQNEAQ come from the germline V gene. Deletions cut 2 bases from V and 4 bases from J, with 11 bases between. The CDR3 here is CASSLSDGSYGYTF. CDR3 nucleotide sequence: TGTGCCAGCAGCTTATCGGACGGGAGCTATGGCTACACCTTC.

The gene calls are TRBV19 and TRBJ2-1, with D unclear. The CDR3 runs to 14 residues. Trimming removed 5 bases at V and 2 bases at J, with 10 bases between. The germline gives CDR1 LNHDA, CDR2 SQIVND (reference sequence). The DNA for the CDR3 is TGTGCCAGTAGTCCCGGTTTTACCTACAATGAGCAGTTCTTC. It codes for CASSPGFTYNEQFF.

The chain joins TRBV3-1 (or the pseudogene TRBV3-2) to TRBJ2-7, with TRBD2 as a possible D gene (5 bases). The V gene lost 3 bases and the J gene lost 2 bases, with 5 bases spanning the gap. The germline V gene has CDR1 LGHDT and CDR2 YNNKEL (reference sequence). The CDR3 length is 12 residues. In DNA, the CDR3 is TGTGCCAGCAGCCAGCGGGCCTACGAGCAGTACTTC. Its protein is CASSQRAYEQYF.